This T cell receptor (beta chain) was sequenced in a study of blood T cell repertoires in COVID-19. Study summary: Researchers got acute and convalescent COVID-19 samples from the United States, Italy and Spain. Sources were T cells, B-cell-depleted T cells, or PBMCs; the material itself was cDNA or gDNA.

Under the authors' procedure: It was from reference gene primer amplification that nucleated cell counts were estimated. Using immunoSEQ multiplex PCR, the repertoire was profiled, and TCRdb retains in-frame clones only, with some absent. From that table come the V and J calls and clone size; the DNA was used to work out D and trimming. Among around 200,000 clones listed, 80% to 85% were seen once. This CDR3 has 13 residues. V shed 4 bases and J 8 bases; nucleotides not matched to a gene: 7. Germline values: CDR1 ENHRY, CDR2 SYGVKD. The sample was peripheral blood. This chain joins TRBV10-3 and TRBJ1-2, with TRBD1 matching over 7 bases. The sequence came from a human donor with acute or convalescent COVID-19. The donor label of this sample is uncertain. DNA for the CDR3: TGTGCCATCAGTGGAGACAGGGTGAACGGCTACACCTTC. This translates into CAISGDRVNGYTF.